This T cell receptor beta chain was recovered during a study of blood T cell repertoires in COVID-19 (dated by TCRdb to 2019 to 2021). Some background on the complete study: The collaborator samples originated in the United States, Italy and Spain and spanned the acute and convalescent phases of COVID-19. Where available, HLA class I and class II types were taken from metadata supplied by the sample provider and were not determined by assay-based typing. A freely available public database, intended as a resource for researchers studying the immune response to SARS-CoV-2, is where the repertoires were released. Sample metadata almost always included a de-identified subject ID, COVID-19 status, age in years and sex. Samples were obtained from the ongoing ImmuneRACE study (first 160 participants) and from roughly 1,300 subjects provided by 6 global collaborators. The dataset comprised deeply sampled blood TCRbeta repertoires from subjects exposed to, actively infected with, or recovered from COVID-19. The prospective study material was composed of cDNA or gDNA derived from T cells, B-cell-depleted T cells, or PBMCs. What the research found in general, with its limitations: Clinical and demographic metadata were provided uncurated, with the amount varying by source and participant.

This clone was recorded only once. Its cognate antigen has yet to be identified. Base qualities were left out, and no much larger clone turns up one base away. This CDR3 is also generated by other DNA sequences in the sample. The germline V gene sets CDR1 to SGHRS and CDR2 to YFSETQ. The junction carries 9 bases between V and J, which are trimmed by 5 bases and 1 base respectively. Including the terminal cysteine and phenylalanine, the CDR3 comprises 13 residues. Just CDR3 DNA is preserved here, 39 bases in frame from base 1. Enrolling through a virtual design, the prospective study's participants ranged in age from roughly 18 to 100 years and lived across 20 to 25 United States geographic areas. In the prospective study, cohorts were assigned on the basis of participant-reported clinical history obtained from a screening survey and a study questionnaire. ImmuneRACE Cohort 3 recovered participants were defined by two consecutive negative NP/OP PCR tests, healthcare professional clearance, or symptom resolution. Each participant in the prospective study had whole blood, serum and a nasopharyngeal or oropharyngeal swab collected by mobile phlebotomists. Prospective study participants could optionally give additional blood draws and questionnaires over a roughly 2-month period. Prospective study blood samples were shipped either frozen or at room temperature before DNA extraction.

TCRbeta CDR3 regions were amplified from genomic DNA using the immunoSEQ Assay, a bias-controlled multiplex PCR. Per the authors' processing: The number of nucleated cells in each sample was estimated from the amplification of reference gene primers within the assay. To quantify the absolute abundance of each unique TCRbeta CDR3 rearrangement, sequence reads were collapsed and filtered. For each sample, productive Simpson clonality was calculated as the square root of Simpson's diversity index across productive rearrangements. The table comes from immuneACCESS by way of TCRdb, which keeps in-frame sequences with V and J called. Part of the clones is missing from these tables; in studies checked, under half for an unresolved V gene and the rest for unknown reasons. V, J and clone size reflect that table, while D and trimming were determined from the DNA. The sample includes around 300,000 clones, with 80% to 90% observed a single time. Approximately 5.3% of the sample is taken by the ten largest.

This sequence uses TRBV5-1 and TRBJ1-1; TRBD1 is a weak D gene call, 5 bases matching. The receptor was isolated from a woman aged 25-40 years who had recovered from COVID-19. What was sequenced was PBMCs or T cells enriched from blood (not recorded which). The CDR3 reads CASRRDRNTEAFF. At the DNA level, the sequence is TGCGCCAGCAGACGAGACAGGAACACTGAAGCTTTCTTT.